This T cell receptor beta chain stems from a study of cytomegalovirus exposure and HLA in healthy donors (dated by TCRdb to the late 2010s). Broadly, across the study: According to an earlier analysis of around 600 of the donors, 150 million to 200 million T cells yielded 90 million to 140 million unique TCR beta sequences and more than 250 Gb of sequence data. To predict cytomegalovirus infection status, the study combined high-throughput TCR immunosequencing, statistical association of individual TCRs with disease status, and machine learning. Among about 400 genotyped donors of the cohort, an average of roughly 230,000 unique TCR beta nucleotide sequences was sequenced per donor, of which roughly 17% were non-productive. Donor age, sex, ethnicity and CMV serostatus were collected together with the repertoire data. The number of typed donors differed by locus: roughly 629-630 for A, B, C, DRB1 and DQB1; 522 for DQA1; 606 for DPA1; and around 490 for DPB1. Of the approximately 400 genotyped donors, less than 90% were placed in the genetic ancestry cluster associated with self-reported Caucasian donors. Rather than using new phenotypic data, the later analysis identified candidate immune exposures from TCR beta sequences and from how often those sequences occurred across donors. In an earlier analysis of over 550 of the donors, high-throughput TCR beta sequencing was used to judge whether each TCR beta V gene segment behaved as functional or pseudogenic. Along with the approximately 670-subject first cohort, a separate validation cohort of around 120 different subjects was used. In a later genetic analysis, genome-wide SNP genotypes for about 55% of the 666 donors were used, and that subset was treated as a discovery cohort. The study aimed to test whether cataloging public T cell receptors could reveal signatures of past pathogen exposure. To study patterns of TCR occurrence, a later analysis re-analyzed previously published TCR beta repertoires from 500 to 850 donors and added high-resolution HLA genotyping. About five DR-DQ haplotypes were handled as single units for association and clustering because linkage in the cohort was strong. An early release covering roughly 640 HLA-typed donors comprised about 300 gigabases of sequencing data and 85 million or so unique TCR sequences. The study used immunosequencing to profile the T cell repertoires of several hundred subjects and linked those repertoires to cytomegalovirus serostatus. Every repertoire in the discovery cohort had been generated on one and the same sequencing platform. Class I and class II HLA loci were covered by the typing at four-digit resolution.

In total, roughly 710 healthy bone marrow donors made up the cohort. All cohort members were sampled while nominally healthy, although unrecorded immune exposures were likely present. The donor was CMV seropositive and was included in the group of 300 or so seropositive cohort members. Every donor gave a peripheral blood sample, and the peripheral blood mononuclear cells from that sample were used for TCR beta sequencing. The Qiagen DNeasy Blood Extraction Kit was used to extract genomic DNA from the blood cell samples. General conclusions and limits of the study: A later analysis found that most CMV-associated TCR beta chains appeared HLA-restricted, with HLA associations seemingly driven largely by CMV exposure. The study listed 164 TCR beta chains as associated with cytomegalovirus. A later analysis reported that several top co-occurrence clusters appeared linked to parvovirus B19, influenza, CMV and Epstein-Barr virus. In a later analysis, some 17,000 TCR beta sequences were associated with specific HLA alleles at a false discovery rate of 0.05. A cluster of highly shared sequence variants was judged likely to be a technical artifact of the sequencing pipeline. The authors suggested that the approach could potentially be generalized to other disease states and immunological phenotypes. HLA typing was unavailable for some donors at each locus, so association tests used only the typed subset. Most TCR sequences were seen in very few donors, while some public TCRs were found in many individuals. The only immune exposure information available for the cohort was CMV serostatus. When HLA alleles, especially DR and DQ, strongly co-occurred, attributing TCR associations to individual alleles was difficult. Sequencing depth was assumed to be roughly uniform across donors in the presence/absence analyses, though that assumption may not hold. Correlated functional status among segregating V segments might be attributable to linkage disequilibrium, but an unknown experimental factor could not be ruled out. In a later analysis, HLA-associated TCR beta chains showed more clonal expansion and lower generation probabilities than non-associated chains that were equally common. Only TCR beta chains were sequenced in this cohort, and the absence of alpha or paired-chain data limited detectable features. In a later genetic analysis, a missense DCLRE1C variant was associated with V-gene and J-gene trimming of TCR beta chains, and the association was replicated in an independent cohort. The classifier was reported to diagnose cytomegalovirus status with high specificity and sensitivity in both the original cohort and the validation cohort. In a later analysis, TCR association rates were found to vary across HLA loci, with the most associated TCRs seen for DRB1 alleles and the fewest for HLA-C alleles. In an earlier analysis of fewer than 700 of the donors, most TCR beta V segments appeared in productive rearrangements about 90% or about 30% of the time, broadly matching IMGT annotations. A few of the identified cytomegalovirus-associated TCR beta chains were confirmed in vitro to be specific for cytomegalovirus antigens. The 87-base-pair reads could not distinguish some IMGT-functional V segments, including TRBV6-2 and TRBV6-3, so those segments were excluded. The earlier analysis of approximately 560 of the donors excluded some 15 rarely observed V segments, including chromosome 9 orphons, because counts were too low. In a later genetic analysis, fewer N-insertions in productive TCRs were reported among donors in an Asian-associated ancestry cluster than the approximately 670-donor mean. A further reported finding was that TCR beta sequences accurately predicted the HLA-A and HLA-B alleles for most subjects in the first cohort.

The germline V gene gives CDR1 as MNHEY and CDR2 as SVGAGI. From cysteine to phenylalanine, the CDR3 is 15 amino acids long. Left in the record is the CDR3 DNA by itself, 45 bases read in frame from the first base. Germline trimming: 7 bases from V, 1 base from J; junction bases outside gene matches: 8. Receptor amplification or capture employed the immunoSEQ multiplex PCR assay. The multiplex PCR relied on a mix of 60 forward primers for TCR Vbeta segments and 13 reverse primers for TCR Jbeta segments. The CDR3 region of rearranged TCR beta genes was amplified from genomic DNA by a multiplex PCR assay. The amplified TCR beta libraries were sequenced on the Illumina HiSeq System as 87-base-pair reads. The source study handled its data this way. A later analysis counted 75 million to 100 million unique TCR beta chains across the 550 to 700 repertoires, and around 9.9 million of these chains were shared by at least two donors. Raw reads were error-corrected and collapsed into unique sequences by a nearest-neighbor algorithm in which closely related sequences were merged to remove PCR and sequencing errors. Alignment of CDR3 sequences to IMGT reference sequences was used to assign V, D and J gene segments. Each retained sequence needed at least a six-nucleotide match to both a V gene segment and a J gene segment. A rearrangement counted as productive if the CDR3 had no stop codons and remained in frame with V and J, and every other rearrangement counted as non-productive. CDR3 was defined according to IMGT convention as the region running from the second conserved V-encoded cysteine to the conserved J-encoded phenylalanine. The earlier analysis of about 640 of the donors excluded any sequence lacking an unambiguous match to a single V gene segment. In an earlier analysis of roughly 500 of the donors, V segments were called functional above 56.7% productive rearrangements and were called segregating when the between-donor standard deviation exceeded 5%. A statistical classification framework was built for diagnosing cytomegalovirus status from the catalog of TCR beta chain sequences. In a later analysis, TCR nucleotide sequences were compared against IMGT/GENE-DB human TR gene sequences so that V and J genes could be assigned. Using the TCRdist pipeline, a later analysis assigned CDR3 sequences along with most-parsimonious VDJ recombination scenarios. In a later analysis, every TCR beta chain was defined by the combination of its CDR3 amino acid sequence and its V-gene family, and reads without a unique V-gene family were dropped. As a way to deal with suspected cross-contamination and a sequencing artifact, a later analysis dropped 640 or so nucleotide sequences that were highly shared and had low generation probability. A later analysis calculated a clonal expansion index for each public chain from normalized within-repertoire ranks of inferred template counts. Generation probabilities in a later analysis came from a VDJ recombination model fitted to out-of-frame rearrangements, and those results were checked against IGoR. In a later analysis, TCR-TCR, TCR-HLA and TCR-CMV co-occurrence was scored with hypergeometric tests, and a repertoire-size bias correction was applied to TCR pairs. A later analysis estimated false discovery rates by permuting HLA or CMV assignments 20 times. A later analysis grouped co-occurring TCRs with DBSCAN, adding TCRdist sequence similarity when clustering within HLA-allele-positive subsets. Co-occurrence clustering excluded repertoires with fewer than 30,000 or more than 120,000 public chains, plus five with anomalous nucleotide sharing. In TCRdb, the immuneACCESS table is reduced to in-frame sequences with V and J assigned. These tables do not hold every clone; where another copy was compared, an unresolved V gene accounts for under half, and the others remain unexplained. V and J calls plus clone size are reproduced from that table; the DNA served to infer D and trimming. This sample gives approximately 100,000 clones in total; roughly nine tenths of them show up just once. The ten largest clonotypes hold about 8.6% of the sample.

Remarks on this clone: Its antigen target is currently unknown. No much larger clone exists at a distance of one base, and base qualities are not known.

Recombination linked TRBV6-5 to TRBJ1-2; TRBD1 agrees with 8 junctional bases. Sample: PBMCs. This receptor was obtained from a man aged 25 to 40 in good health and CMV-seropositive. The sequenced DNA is TGTGCCAGCACCAGCTCAGGGGGCGATAACTATGGCTACACCTTC. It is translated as CASTSSGGDNYGYTF.